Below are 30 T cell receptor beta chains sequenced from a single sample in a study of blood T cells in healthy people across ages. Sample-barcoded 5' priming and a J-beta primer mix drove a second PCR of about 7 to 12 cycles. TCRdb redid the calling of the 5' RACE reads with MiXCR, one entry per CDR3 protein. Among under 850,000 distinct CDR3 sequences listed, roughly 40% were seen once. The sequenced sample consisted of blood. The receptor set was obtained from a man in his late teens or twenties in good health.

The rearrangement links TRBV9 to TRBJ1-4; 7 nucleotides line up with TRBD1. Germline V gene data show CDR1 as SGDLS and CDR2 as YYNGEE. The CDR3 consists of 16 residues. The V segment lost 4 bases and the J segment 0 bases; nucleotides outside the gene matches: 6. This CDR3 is CASSPWDRSTNEKLFF. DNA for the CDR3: TGTGCCAGCAGCCCCTGGGACAGATCAACTAATGAAAAACTGTTTTTT.

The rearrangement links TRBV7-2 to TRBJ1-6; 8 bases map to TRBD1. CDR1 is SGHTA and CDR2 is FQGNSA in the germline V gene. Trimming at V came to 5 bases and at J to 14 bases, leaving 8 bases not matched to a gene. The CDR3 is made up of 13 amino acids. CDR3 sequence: CASSPDRGGSLHF. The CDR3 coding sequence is TGTGCCAGCAGCCCAGACAGGGGTGGGTCCCTCCACTTT.

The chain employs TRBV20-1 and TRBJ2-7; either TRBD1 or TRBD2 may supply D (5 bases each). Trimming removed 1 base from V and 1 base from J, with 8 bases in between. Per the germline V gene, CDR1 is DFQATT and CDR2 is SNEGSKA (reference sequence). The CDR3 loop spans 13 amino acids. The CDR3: CSARVRGSYEQYF. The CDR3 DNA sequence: TGCAGTGCTAGAGTGAGGGGATCCTACGAGCAGTACTTC.

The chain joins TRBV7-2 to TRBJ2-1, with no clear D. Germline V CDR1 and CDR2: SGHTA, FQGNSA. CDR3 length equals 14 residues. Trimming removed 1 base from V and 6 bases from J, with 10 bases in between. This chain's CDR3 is CASSLGSRINEQFF. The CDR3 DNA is TGTGCCAGCAGCTTAGGGTCTAGGATCAATGAGCAGTTCTTC.

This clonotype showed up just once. In DNA, the CDR3 is TGTGCCAGCAGCCCCTTGGTGGGCAGCAAGTATGGCTACACCTTC. Its translation: CASSPLVGSKYGYTF. The V call is TRBV7-2, the J call TRBJ1-2, with D hard to call. The CDR3 is 15 amino acids. V was clipped by 5 bases and J by 5 bases, with 18 bases between them. CDR1 SGHTA and CDR2 FQGNSA come from the germline V gene.

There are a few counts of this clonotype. DNA for the CDR3: TGTGCCAGCAGCTTAGAGGCGGGTTTGGGTTTCGGCACCTTC. Translated, it gives CASSLEAGLGFGTF. The rearrangement uses TRBV7-2 and TRBJ1-2; D is undetermined. V lost 1 base and J 13 bases, leaving 19 bases between the germline ends. There are 14 residues in the CDR3. Germline loops: CDR1 SGHTA, CDR2 FQGNSA.

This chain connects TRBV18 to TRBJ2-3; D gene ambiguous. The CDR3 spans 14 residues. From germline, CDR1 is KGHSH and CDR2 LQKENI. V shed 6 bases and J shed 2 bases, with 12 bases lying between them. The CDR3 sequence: CASSHSNNTDTQYF. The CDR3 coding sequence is TGTGCCAGCTCCCACAGCAATAACACAGATACGCAGTATTTT.

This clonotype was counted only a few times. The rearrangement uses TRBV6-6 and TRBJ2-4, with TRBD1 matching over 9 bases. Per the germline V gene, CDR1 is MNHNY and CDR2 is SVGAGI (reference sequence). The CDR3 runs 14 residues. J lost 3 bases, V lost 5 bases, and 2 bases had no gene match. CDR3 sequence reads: CASSTGGGKNIQYF. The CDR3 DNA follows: TGTGCCAGCAGTACAGGGGGCGGCAAAAACATTCAGTACTTC.

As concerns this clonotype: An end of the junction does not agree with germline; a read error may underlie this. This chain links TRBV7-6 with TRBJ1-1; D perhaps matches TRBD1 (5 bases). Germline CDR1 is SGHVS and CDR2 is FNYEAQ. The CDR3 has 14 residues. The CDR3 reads CVSSSSPGGTEAFF. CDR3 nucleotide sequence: TGTGTCAGCAGCTCCTCACCGGGGGGAACTGAAGCTTTCTTT.

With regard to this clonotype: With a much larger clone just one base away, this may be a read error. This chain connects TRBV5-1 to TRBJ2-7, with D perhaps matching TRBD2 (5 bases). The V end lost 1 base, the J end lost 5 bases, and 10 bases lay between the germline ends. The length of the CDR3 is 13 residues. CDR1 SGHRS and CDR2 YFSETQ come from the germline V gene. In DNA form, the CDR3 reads TGCGCCAGCAGCTTGTCCTGGCGGGACGAGCAGTACTTC. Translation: CASSLSWRDEQYF.

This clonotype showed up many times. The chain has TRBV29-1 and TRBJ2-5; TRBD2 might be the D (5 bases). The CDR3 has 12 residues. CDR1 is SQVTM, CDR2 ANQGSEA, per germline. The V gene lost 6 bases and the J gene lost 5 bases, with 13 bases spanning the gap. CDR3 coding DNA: TGCAGCGTCCGGGGTACGGGCGAGACCCAGTACTTC. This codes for CSVRGTGETQYF. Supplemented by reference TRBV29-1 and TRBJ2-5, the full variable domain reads SAVISQKPSRDICQRGTSLTIQCQVDSQVTMMFWYRQQPGQSLTLIATANQGSEATYESGFVIDKFPISRPNLTFSTLTVSNMSPEDSSIYLCSVRGTGETQYFGPGTRLLVL.

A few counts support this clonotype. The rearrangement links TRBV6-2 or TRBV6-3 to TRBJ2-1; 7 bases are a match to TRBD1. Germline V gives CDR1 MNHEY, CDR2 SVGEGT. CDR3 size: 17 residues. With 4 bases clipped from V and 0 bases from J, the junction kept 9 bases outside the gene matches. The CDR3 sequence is CASSFHRDRSSYNEQFF. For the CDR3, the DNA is TGTGCCAGCAGTTTCCACAGGGACAGAAGCTCCTACAATGAGCAGTTCTTC.

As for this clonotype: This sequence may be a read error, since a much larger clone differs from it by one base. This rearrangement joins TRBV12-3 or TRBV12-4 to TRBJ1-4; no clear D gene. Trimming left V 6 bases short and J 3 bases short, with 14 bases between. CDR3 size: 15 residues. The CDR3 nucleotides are TGTGCCAGCAGATCCGACATCGGGGCTAATGAAAAACTGTTTTTT. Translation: CASRSDIGANEKLFF.

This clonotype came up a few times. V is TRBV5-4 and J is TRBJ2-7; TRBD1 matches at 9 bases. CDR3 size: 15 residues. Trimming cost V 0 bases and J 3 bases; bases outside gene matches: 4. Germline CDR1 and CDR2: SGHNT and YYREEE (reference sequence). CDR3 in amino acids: CASSLGGQGDYEQYF. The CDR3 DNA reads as TGTGCCAGCAGCTTGGGGGGACAGGGAGACTACGAGCAGTACTTC.

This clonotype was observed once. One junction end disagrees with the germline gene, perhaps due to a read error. The CDR3 DNA is TGTGCCTGCAGCTTGGCAGGCCAAGAGACCCAGTACTTC. This sequence encodes CACSLAGQETQYF. This rearrangement joins TRBV7-9 to TRBJ2-5; no firm D call. Germline-derived CDR1 and CDR2 are SEHNR and FQNEAQ (reference sequence). This CDR3 has 13 residues.

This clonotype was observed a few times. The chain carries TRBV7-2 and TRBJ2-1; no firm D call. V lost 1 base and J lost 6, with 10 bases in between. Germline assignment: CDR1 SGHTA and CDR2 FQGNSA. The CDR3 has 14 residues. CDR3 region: CASSLVRSVNEQFF. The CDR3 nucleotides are TGTGCCAGCAGCTTAGTTCGGTCTGTCAATGAGCAGTTCTTC.

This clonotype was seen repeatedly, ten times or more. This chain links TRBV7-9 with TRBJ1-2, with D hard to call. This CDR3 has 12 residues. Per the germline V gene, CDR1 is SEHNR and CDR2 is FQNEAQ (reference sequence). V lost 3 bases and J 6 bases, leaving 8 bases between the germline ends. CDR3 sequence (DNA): TGTGCCAGCAGCTTGTCTCCGAATGGCTACACCTTC. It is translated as CASSLSPNGYTF.

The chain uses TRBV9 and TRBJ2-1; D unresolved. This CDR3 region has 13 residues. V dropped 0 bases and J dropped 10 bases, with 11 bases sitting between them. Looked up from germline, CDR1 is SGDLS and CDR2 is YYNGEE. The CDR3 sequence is CASSVGSSYEQFF. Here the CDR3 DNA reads TGTGCCAGCAGCGTAGGGTCCAGCTACGAGCAGTTCTTC. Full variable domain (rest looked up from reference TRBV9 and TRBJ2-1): DSGVTQTPKHLITATGQRVTLRCSPRSGDLSVYWYQQSLDQGLQFLIQYYNGEERAKGNILERFSAQQFPDLHSELNLSSLELGDSALYFCASSVGSSYEQFFGPGTRLTVL.

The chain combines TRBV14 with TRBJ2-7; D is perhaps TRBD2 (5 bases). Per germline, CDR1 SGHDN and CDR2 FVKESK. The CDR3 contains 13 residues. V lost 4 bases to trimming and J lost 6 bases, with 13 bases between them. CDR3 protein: CASSPWTSPEQYF. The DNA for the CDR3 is TGTGCCAGCAGCCCCTGGACTTCTCCCGAGCAGTACTTC.

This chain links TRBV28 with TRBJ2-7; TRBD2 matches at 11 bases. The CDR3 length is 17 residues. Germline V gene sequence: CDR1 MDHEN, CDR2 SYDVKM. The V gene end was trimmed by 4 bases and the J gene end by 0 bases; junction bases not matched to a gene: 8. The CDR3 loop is CASSSITGTSGSYEQYF. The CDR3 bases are TGTGCCAGCAGTTCCATTACCGGGACTAGCGGCTCCTACGAGCAGTACTTC.

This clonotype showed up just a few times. The CDR3 DNA reads as TGCAGCGGGGTCGAGGGGCGCAATGAGCAGTTCTTC. Translated: CSGVEGRNEQFF. V is TRBV29-1 and J is TRBJ2-1; D tentatively fits TRBD1 or TRBD2 (5 bases each). The germline V gene has CDR1 SQVTM and CDR2 ANQGSEA. The CDR3 extends over 12 amino acids. With 7 bases removed from V and 6 bases from J, the gap between germline ends came to 13 bases.

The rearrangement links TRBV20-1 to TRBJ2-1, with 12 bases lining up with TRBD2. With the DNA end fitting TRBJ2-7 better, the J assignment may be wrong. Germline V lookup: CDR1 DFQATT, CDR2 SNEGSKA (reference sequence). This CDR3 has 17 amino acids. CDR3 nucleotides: TGCAGTGCTGGGCTAGCGGGGGGGCGGAGCTCCTACAATGAGCAGTACTTC. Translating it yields CSAGLAGGRSSYNEQYF.

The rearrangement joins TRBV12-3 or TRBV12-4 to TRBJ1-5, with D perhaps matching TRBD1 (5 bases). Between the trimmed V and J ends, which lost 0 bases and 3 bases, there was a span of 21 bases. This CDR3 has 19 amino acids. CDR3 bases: TGTGCCAGCAGTTTAGCGCTAACTAGGGGCCGGAGTTTCAATCAGCCCCAGCATTTT. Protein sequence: CASSLALTRGRSFNQPQHF.

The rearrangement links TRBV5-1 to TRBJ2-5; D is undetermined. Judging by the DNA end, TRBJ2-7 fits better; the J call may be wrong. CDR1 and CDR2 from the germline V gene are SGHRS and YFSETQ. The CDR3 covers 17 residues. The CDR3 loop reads CASSLAGQLKSRYEQYF. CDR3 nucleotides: TGCGCCAGCAGCTTGGCCGGTCAACTTAAGTCGAGGTACGAGCAGTACTTC.

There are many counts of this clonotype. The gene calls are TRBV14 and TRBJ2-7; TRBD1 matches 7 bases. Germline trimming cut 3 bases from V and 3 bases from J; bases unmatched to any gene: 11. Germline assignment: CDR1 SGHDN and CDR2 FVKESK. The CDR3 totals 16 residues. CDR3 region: CASSHLPWDRDYEQYF. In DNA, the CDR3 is TGTGCCAGCAGCCACCTACCTTGGGACAGAGACTACGAGCAGTACTTC.

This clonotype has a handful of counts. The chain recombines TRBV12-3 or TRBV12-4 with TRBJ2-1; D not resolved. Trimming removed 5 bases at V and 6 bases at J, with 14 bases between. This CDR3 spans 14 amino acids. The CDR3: CASSPSYVSNEQFF. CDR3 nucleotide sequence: TGTGCCAGCAGTCCCTCTTACGTTTCCAATGAGCAGTTCTTC.

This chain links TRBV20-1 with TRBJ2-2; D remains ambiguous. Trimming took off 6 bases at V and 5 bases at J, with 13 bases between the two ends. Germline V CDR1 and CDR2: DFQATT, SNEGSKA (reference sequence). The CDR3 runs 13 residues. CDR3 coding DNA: TGCAGTGCCCGCGATCGGTTGACCGGGGAGCTGTTTTTT. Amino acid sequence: CSARDRLTGELFF.

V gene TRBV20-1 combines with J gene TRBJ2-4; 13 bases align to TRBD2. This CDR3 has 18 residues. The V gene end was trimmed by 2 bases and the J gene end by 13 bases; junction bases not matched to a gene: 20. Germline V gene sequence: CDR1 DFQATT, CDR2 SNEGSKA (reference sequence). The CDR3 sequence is CSARTLGLAGSRFEEQYF. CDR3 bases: TGCAGTGCTAGAACCCTGGGACTAGCGGGGAGCCGCTTTGAAGAGCAGTACTTC.

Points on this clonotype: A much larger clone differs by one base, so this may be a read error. The CDR3: CASNHGTWETQYF. The CDR3 DNA follows: TGCGCCAGCAACCACGGGACCTGGGAGACCCAGTACTTC. This chain connects TRBV4-3 to TRBJ2-5; perhaps D is TRBD1 or TRBD2 (5 bases each). CDR1 is LGHNA and CDR2 is YSLEER in the germline V gene. There are 13 residues in the CDR3. Trimming cost V 7 bases and J 5 bases, with 14 bases left between them.

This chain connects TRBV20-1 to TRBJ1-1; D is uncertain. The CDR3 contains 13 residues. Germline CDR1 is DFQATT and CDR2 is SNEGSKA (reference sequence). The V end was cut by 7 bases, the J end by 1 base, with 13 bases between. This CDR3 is CSESVPGNTEAFF. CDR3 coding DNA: TGCAGTGAATCCGTTCCTGGGAACACTGAAGCTTTCTTT.